This is a list of T cell receptor beta chains from one sample in a study of blood T cell repertoires in COVID-19. Profiling relied on immunoSEQ multiplex PCR, and the TCRdb table lists in-frame clones only, not all of them. The sample contains about 270,000 clones, roughly 90% of which appear only once. The sample comprised PBMCs or T cells enriched from blood (not recorded which). All receptors derive from a man aged 40-49 years who had been exposed to COVID-19. CDR3s include the opening cysteine and the closing phenylalanine or tryptophan. D genes are given only for firm matches.

V | D | CDR3
TRBV9 | - | CASSLDNGNTIYF
TRBV5-1 | TRBD1 | CASRALQGHYGYTF
TRBV15 | TRBD2 | CATSRTSGRAAGEQFF
TRBV10-1 | - | CASRQGGTGELFF
TRBV5-1 | - | CASSWMASEQETQYF
TRBV18 | TRBD1 | CASSPGRQGIRTEAFF
TRBV4-3 | - | CASSQDRGNSYEQYF
TRBV6-2/TRBV6-3 | TRBD1 | CASSGQGLDTQYF
TRBV3-1/TRBV3-2 | - | CASSQTRGIRNGYTF
TRBV7-9 | - | CASSPEAFF
TRBV2 | - | CASSGGFAGPSSYEQYF
TRBV5-6 | - | CASSPTGTRVWNEQFF
TRBV2 | TRBD2 | CASRGGTSGRDEQFF
TRBV29-1 | - | CSGEGEGDTQYF
TRBV30 | - | CAWRPQGGGLFGQYF
TRBV7-2 | TRBD2 | CASSLSGGGHNEQFF
TRBV7-7 | TRBD1 | CASSDDFRTGRNEQFF
TRBV7-2 | TRBD1 | CASSSTGDPGEKLFF
TRBV10-3 | - | CAISDSAVAEQYF
TRBV3-1/TRBV3-2 | TRBD1 | CASSQEISPGTANTGELFF
TRBV7-2 | - | CASSHTSGETQYF
TRBV6-1 | TRBD1 | CASSEPGTGIYGYTF
TRBV4-3 | - | CASSQDRGETYEQYF
TRBV2 | - | CASNRDQETQYF
TRBV4-2 | - | CASSQDLATGTQYF
TRBV5-4 | TRBD2 | CASSPGTTPDEQYF
TRBV29-1 | TRBD1 | CSVRTGPDTEAFF
TRBV24-1 | TRBD2 | CATSSAGMKSGEQFF
TRBV7-2 | TRBD1 | CASSFTGVLQPQHF
TRBV28 | TRBD2 | CASSLEVGTSGSYEQYF
TRBV7-9 | - | CASSLVPGRHGYTF
TRBV5-1 | TRBD1 | CASSPGIRQGVTEAFF
TRBV7-2 | TRBD2 | CASSPGLAGPTDTQYF
TRBV9 | - | CASSPQSGNEQFF
TRBV9 | TRBD2 | CASSATRTSGTYSYNEQFF
TRBV5-6 | TRBD2 | CASSFGLAGGGSYEQYF
TRBV7-2 | - | CASSSVGHNNEKLFF
TRBV19 | TRBD1 | CASTHSGTGHTEAFF
TRBV27 | - | CASSLFGTHNEQFF
TRBV7-8 | TRBD1 | CASSPRQGEETQYF
TRBV7-6 | TRBD2 | CASSLAGLAGGSYNEQFF
TRBV28 | - | CASVSGSSDEQYF
TRBV5-6 | TRBD1 | CASSSGTGVGANYGYTF
TRBV5-1 | TRBD1 | CASSPGQGRLLDTEAFF
TRBV30 | - | CAVQVLGNYGYTF
TRBV5-6 | TRBD1 | CASSSTGGNQPQHF
TRBV11-2 | - | CASSLDQRAGNEQFF